Given below is one T cell receptor (beta chain) in context. The length of the CDR3 is 16 residues. V was pared by 4 bases and J by 4 bases, with 11 bases of the junction left unmatched. The V gene's germline CDR1 is MNHNS and CDR2 SASEGT. Repertoires were generated with immunoSEQ multiplex PCR, while TCRdb's copy carries only in-frame clones and drops some. The table lists about 140,000 clones, about 80% of them singletons. The data stem from a study of blood T cell repertoires in COVID-19. Overall study context: Specimens from acute and convalescent COVID-19 originated in the United States, Italy and Spain. PBMCs, B-cell-depleted T cells, or T cells were the source of the cDNA or gDNA that made up the material.

The clonotype originates from a human donor in a cohort sampled during active COVID-19. This chain joins TRBV6-1 and TRBJ2-5, with 8 bases matching TRBD1. Sequences were obtained from peripheral blood. CDR3 region: CASSAMDRVVVETQYF. The DNA for the CDR3 is TGTGCCAGCAGTGCTATGGACAGGGTGGTTGTAGAGACCCAGTACTTC.